The 9 T cell receptor beta chains presented below share a single source sample, sequenced in a study of a mutant IDH1 vaccine in newly diagnosed glioma. As to time point: week 23, last vaccination. Every vaccination contained 300 ug of the mutant IDH1 20-mer peptide and was paired with topical imiquimod. Here immunoSEQ multiplex PCR was the method, and the copy in TCRdb shows in-frame clones only, minus some. This sample has about 29,000 clones, with over 80% found just once. Their cognate antigens are unknown. Sequences were derived from PBMCs, sampled from a glioma patient whose treatment included an IDH1 peptide vaccine. Every receptor here comes from a woman aged 18-35 years with glioma.

The chain couples TRBV10-3 to TRBJ2-3, with D possibly matching TRBD2 (6 bases). Trimming shortened V by 7 bases and J by 1 base, and 21 bases separated the two germline ends. The CDR3 extends over 17 amino acids. CDR1 and CDR2 from the germline V gene are ENHRY and SYGVKD. CDR3 in DNA: TGTGCCATCAAGGACACCGTAGGGCGGGAACGCACAGATACGCAGTATTTT. Translated: CAIKDTVGRERTDTQYF.

V is TRBV10-3 and J is TRBJ1-4; D ambiguous. The CDR3 runs 15 residues. Trimming took 0 bases from V and 2 from J, leaving 7 bases between them. Germline CDR1 and CDR2: ENHRY and SYGVKD. DNA for the CDR3: TGTGCCATCAGTGAGTCTGGGATTACTAATGAAAAACTGTTTTTT. Its translation is CAISESGITNEKLFF.

The gene calls are TRBV21-1 and TRBJ1-4. TRBV21-1 is a recognized pseudogene. This CDR3 is built from 16 residues. The DNA of the CDR3 is TGTGCCAGCAGCAGATCTTGGGTTGAGCCTAATGAAAAACTGTTTTTT. This codes for CASSRSWVEPNEKLFF.

This chain connects TRBV28 to TRBJ2-5, with a possible D match to TRBD1 (6 bases). CDR3 length equals 15 residues. V gave up 7 bases and J gave up 2 bases, with 17 bases separating them. Germline values: CDR1 MDHEN, CDR2 SYDVKM. The CDR3 DNA is TGTGCCAGCAAACGGGAACAGGGTGGGCAAGAGACCCAGTACTTC. Amino acids: CASKREQGGQETQYF. Looking up the rest from reference TRBV28 and TRBJ2-5 gives the full variable domain: DVKVTQSSRYLVKRTGEKVFLECVQDMDHENMFWYRQDPGLGLRLIYFSYDVKMKEKGDIPEGYSVSREKKERFSLILESASTNQTSMYLCASKREQGGQETQYFGPGTRLLVL.

V is TRBV5-4 and J is TRBJ2-4, with 7 bases lining up with TRBD1. The CDR3 extends over 13 amino acids. V was pared by 4 bases and J by 11 bases, with 9 bases of the junction left unmatched. CDR1 and CDR2 from the germline V gene are SGHNT and YYREEE (reference sequence). DNA of the CDR3: TGTGCCAGCAGCGGAGGTACAGGGGACGTTCAGTACTTC. It encodes CASSGGTGDVQYF. The full variable domain, in which reference TRBV5-4 and TRBJ2-4 provide the parts outside the CDR3, is ETGVTQSPTHLIKTRGQQVTLRCSSQSGHNTVSWYQQALGQGPQFIFQYYREEENGRGNFPPRFSGLQFPNYSSELNVNALELDDSALYLCASSGGTGDVQYFGAGTRLSVL.

This clone is judged medium-sized (0.01 to 0.1%). The genes are TRBV4-1 and TRBJ1-5; tentatively, D is TRBD1 (6 bases). Trimming removed 1 base at V and 4 bases at J, with 17 bases between. CDR1 is MGHRA, CDR2 YSYEKL, per germline. This CDR3 is 17 amino acids long. The CDR3 DNA sequence: TGCGCCAGCAGCCAAGTCCATCTGACGGACAGAAATCAGCCCCAGCATTTT. Translated: CASSQVHLTDRNQPQHF.

This clone was counted once. V gene TRBV6-6 combines with J gene TRBJ2-7, with 10 bases fitting TRBD2. The V gene end was trimmed by 1 base and the J gene end by 5 bases; junction bases not matched to a gene: 5. The CDR3 is made up of 15 amino acids. CDR1 and CDR2 from the germline V gene are MNHNY and SVGAGI (reference sequence). The CDR3 DNA reads TGTGCCAGCAGTTACTTAGCGGGAGGAAGGAACGAGCAGTACTTC. It translates to CASSYLAGGRNEQYF.

This rearrangement joins TRBV10-3 to TRBJ1-2; TRBD1 agrees at 9 bases. CDR1 and CDR2 (germline): ENHRY, SYGVKD. The V segment lost 2 bases and the J segment 2 bases; nucleotides outside the gene matches: 0. This CDR3 contains 14 residues. CDR3 in DNA: TGTGCCATCAGTGAGGGGACAGGGAACTATGGCTACACCTTC. Residues: CAISEGTGNYGYTF.

The chain couples TRBV6-1 to TRBJ2-7, with D maybe TRBD2 (5 bases). The germline CDR1 and CDR2 sequences are MNHNS and SASEGT. V lost 1 base to trimming and J lost 3 bases, with 13 bases between them. CDR3 length equals 15 residues. The CDR3 reads CASSEVRGSVYEQYF. The CDR3 DNA is TGTGCCAGCAGTGAAGTACGGGGTTCCGTCTACGAGCAGTACTTC.